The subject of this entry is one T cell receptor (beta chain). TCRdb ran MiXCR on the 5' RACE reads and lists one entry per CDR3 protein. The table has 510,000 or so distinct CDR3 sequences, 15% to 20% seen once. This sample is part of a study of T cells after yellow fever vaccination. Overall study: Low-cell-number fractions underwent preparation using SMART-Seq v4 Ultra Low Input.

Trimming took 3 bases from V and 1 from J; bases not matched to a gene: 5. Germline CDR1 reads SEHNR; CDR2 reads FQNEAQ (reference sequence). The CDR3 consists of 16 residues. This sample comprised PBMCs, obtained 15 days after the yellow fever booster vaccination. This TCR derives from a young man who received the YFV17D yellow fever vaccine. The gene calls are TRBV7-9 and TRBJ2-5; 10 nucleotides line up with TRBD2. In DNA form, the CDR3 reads TGTGCCAGCAGCTTCTCTGGGACTAGCGTCCAAGAGACCCAGTACTTC. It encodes CASSFSGTSVQETQYF.